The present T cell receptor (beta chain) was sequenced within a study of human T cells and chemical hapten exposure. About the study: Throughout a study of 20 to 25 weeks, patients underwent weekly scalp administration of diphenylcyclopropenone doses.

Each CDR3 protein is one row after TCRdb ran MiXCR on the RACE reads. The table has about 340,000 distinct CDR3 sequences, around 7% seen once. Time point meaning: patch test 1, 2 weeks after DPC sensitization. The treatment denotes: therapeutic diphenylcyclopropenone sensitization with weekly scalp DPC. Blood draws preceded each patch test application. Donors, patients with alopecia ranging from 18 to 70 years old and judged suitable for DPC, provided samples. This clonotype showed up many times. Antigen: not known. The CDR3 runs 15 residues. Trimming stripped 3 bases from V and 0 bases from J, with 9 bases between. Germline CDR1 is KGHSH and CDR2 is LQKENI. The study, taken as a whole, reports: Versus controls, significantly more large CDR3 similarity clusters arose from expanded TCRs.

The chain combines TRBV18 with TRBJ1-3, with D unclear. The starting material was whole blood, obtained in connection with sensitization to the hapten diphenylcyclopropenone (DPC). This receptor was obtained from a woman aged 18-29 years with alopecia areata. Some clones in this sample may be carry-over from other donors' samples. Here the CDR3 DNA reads TGTGCCAGCTCACCCGACATAACCTCTGGAAACACCATATATTTT. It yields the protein CASSPDITSGNTIYF.